This T cell receptor (beta chain) was sequenced for a study of blood T cell repertoires in COVID-19. On the study more broadly: COVID-19 samples collected from the United States, Italy and Spain covered acute and convalescent phases.

About this clone: Germline and junction disagree at one end, which may indicate a read error.

The CDR3 length is 15 residues. Germline V gives CDR1 MNHNS, CDR2 SASEGT. The table came from immunoSEQ multiplex PCR; TCRdb's copy has only in-frame clones and leaves some out. The sample shows approximately 220,000 clones, around 89% of them seen only once. The rearrangement uses TRBV6-1 and TRBJ2-7, with TRBD2 matching over 10 bases. Sequencing used PBMCs or T cells enriched from blood (not recorded which). This clonotype was sampled from a man aged 25-45 years who had been exposed to COVID-19. The CDR3 spells CASREGLAETYEQYF. CDR3 in DNA: TGTGCCAGCAGGGAAGGACTAGCGGAAACCTACGAGCAGTACTTC.